This paragraph covers one TCR beta chain sequence. The data belong to a study of blood T cell repertoires in COVID-19. Whole-study context: Acute-phase and convalescent COVID-19 samples originated in the United States, Italy and Spain.

Looked up from germline, CDR1 is MGHRA and CDR2 is YSYEKL. Trimming took off 2 bases at V and 3 bases at J, with 13 bases between the two ends. CDR3 length: 15 amino acids. In the source study's methods: Using reference gene primer amplification, nucleated cell counts were estimated. The assay was immunoSEQ multiplex PCR, and TCRdb's table has in-frame clones only and misses some. That table furnishes V, J and clone size, whereas the DNA furnished D and trimming. The sample lists approximately 360,000 clones, around 83% seen once, with around 5% in the top ten. The chain links TRBV4-1 to TRBJ1-2; D ambiguous. This TCR was recovered from a woman between 45 and 60 years old who had recovered from COVID-19. The source material was PBMCs or T cells enriched from blood (not recorded which). CDR3 nucleotide sequence: TGCGCCAGCAGCCAAAGGGAGGCGGACGACTATGGCTACACCTTC. It is translated as CASSQREADDYGYTF.